Following are 17 T cell receptor beta chains from one sample sequenced in a study of blood T cells in healthy people across ages. Next came a second PCR, run for roughly 7 to 12 cycles, which used a sample-barcoded 5' primer along with a J-beta primer mix. MiXCR, run by TCRdb on the 5' RACE reads, gives a single entry per CDR3 protein. The sample lists 630,000 or so distinct CDR3 sequences, approximately 30% occurring once. Sequences were obtained from blood. The source is a woman older than 75 in good health.

This clonotype was seen more than once but under ten times. The genes are TRBV6-6 and TRBJ2-5, with TRBD2 matching over 11 bases. The J segment lost 4 bases and the V segment lost 0 bases, leaving 4 bases of the junction unmatched. This CDR3 is built from 16 residues. Germline values: CDR1 MNHNY, CDR2 SVGAGI (reference sequence). CDR3: CASSYSSGGAGETQYF. The DNA for the CDR3 is TGTGCCAGCAGTTACTCTAGCGGGGGGGCCGGAGAGACCCAGTACTTC.

This chain links TRBV18 with TRBJ2-2; D remains unclear. The ends were cut back, 2 bases at V and 0 bases at J, with 13 bases in the middle. Germline V CDR1 and CDR2: KGHSH, LQKENI. The CDR3 length is 17 residues. The CDR3 sequence is CASSPTRSGSNTGELFF. CDR3 DNA: TGTGCCAGCTCACCAACGAGATCAGGATCGAACACCGGGGAGCTGTTTTTT.

Remarks on this clonotype: A clone one base away is much larger, so this may be a read error. The chain carries TRBV7-2 and TRBJ1-6; no clear D. Per germline, CDR1 SGHTA and CDR2 FQGNSA. The CDR3 totals 12 residues. CDR3 sequence: CVSSLHNSPLHF. CDR3 coding DNA: TGTGTCAGCAGCCTTCATAATTCACCCCTCCACTTT.

The chain recombines TRBV12-3 or TRBV12-4 with TRBJ1-1; no reliable D call. V lost 4 bases and J 1 base, leaving 10 bases between the germline ends. CDR3 length: 14 residues. CDR3 amino acids: CASSWYQKNTEAFF. DNA for the CDR3: TGTGCCAGCAGTTGGTACCAGAAGAACACTGAAGCTTTCTTT.

As to this clonotype: One end of the junction is discordant with germline, which a read error may explain. The rearrangement joins TRBV4-3 to TRBJ1-2, with 7 bases lining up with TRBD1. This CDR3 is built from 15 residues. Germline CDR1 is LGHNA and CDR2 is YSLEER. The CDR3 coding sequence is TGCGTCAGCAGCCAAGATGTGACAGGGCGCTATGGCTACACCTTC. This gives the protein CVSSQDVTGRYGYTF.

This clonotype has ten or more counts. The chain combines TRBV28 with TRBJ2-7; D unresolved. V lost 7 bases and J 0 bases, leaving 10 bases between the germline ends. CDR3 length: 13 amino acids. The germline CDR1 and CDR2 sequences are MDHEN and SYDVKM. The chain's CDR3 is CASTESSSYEQYF. DNA for the CDR3: TGTGCCAGCACCGAATCGAGCTCCTACGAGCAGTACTTC.

The chain is built from TRBV20-1 and TRBJ1-1; TRBD1 matches 9 bases. This CDR3 is built from 12 residues. V shed 2 bases and J 8 bases; nucleotides not matched to a gene: 3. Looked up from germline, CDR1 is DFQATT and CDR2 is SNEGSKA (reference sequence). CDR3 nucleotide sequence: TGCAGTGCTAGAAAGGGACAGGGCGAAGCTTTCTTT. This translates into CSARKGQGEAFF.

In its sample, this clonotype was seen many times. The chain carries TRBV7-2 and TRBJ2-5; TRBD1 aligns across 7 bases. The CDR3 sequence is 14 residues long. CDR1 SGHTA and CDR2 FQGNSA come from the germline V gene. Trimming took 4 bases from V and 6 from J; bases not matched to a gene: 8. CDR3 sequence reads: CASSSTGTAKTQYF. As DNA, the CDR3 is TGTGCCAGCAGCTCGACCGGGACAGCGAAGACCCAGTACTTC.

At least ten counts were recorded for this clonotype. The rearrangement links TRBV29-1 to TRBJ2-3; 10 bases line up with TRBD2. The CDR3 sequence is 15 residues long. CDR1 and CDR2 (germline): SQVTM, ANQGSEA. V dropped 0 bases and J dropped 1; count of bases not matched to a gene: 1. CDR3 amino acids: CSVEDLAGGTDTQYF. In nucleotides, the CDR3 is TGCAGCGTTGAAGATCTAGCGGGGGGCACAGATACGCAGTATTTT.

Concerning this clonotype itself: Since a much larger clone is just one base distant, this may be a read error. This chain joins TRBV18 and TRBJ2-5, with 7 bases lining up with TRBD2. The trim removed 3 bases at V and 13 bases at J, leaving 8 bases unmatched. Germline assignment: CDR1 KGHSH and CDR2 LQKENI. This CDR3 has 12 residues. This CDR3 is CASSPPGGERYF. The CDR3 DNA follows: TGTGCCAGCTCACCCCCTGGGGGGGAGCGGTACTTC.

In its sample, this clonotype was seen many times. This sequence joins TRBV5-1 and TRBJ1-1; weak D call: TRBD1 (5 bases). Germline-derived CDR1 and CDR2 are SGHRS and YFSETQ. The V end was cut by 0 bases, the J end by 0 bases, with 12 bases between. CDR3 size: 16 residues. CDR3 bases: TGCGCCAGCAGCTTGGGGCCAGGGAACATGAACACTGAAGCTTTCTTT. Its translation is CASSLGPGNMNTEAFF.

This clonotype was detected once. The chain recombines TRBV7-2 with TRBJ2-1, with D possibly being TRBD1 (6 bases). The CDR3 has 14 amino acids. The V end lost 7 bases, the J end lost 7 bases, and 17 bases lay between the germline ends. Germline lookup yields CDR1 SGHTA and CDR2 FQGNSA. CDR3 nucleotide sequence: TGTGCCAGCACAACTGTGGCAGGGGCTAATGAGCAGTTCTTC. Protein sequence: CASTTVAGANEQFF.

V and J are TRBV20-1 and TRBJ2-1; 12 nucleotides line up with TRBD2. Germline CDR1 reads DFQATT; CDR2 reads SNEGSKA (reference sequence). After removal of 5 bases from V and 14 bases from J, the junction contained 7 bases not matched to a gene. This CDR3 region has 12 residues. CDR3 bases: TGCAGTGCTTCGGGACTAGCGGGTTTGAAGTTCTTC. Its protein product is CSASGLAGLKFF.

A remark on this clonotype: An end of the junction differs from the germline gene, which may be a read error. This sequence joins TRBV18 and TRBJ2-7; 11 bases line up with TRBD2. CDR3 length: 16 residues. The germline CDR1 and CDR2 sequences are KGHSH and LQKENI. The CDR3 reads CANSPLAGGFSYEQYF. The CDR3 DNA sequence: TGTGCCAACTCACCTCTAGCGGGAGGATTCTCCTACGAGCAGTACTTC.

The J gene is TRBJ1-2, the V gene TRBV19; D gene uncertain. From germline, CDR1 is LNHDA and CDR2 SQIVND (reference sequence). The V and J ends lost 7 bases and 3 bases respectively, with 15 bases between them. The CDR3 is 14 amino acids. CDR3 nucleotides: TGTGCCAGTACCCCGATGTCAGTGTACTATGGCTACACCTTC. Translating gives CASTPMSVYYGYTF. The full variable domain, with the rest looked up from reference TRBV19 and TRBJ1-2, is DGGITQSPKYLFRKEGQNVTLSCEQNLNHDAMYWYRQDPGQGLRLIYYSQIVNDFQKGDIAEGYSVSREKKESFPLTVTSAQKNPTAFYLCASTPMSVYYGYTFGSGTRLTVV.

This clonotype was recorded at least ten times. CDR3: CSAGLGKYEQYF. The CDR3 coding sequence is TGCAGTGCTGGGCTTGGGAAATACGAGCAGTACTTC. The V gene is TRBV20-1, the J gene TRBJ2-7; no clear D. V was cut by 5 bases and J by 4 bases, with 12 bases left in between. The CDR3 sequence is 12 residues long. Germline V gene lookup returns CDR1 DFQATT and CDR2 SNEGSKA (reference sequence).

This clonotype was observed a handful of times. The genes are TRBV5-4 and TRBJ1-6; TRBD1 might be the D (5 bases). The ends were cut back, 4 bases at V and 0 bases at J, with 14 bases in the middle. Germline V gene lookup returns CDR1 SGHNT and CDR2 YYREEE (reference sequence). This CDR3 contains 17 residues. The CDR3 sequence: CASSAGTANSYNSPLHF. The DNA of the CDR3 is TGTGCCAGCAGCGCTGGGACGGCAAACTCCTATAATTCACCCCTCCACTTT.